A single sample gave rise to the 9 T cell receptor beta chains below, sequenced in a study of T cells in Graves' hyperthyroidism and ophthalmopathy. Amplification targeted TCR beta CDR3 regions from RNA transcripts. Carried out on the TCR CDR3, a first-round RT-PCR used the HTBI primer set. One entry per CDR3 protein results from TCRdb running MiXCR on the multiplex PCR reads. Of over 500,000 distinct CDR3 sequences in the sample, 14% were seen once. The source material was blood. All receptors derive from a woman aged 40 to 49 with Graves' hyperthyroidism.

Details on this clonotype: An end of the junction differs from the germline gene, which may be a read error. This chain joins TRBV19 and TRBJ2-5, with D perhaps given as TRBD1 or TRBD2 (6 bases each). Germline V gene sequence: CDR1 LNHDA, CDR2 SQIVND (reference sequence). This CDR3 has 13 amino acids. CDR3 residues: CASSIRGQGTQYF. DNA of the CDR3: TGTGCCAGTAGTATACGGGGGCAAGGGACCCAGTACTTC. Variable domain in full (rest from reference TRBV19 and TRBJ2-5): DGGITQSPKYLFRKEGQNVTLSCEQNLNHDAMYWYRQDPGQGLRLIYYSQIVNDFQKGDIAEGYSVSREKKESFPLTVTSAQKNPTAFYLCASSIRGQGTQYFGPGTRLLVL.

This clonotype was seen a few times. The chain recombines TRBV20-1 with TRBJ2-3, with 9 bases that match TRBD2. The CDR3 contains 15 residues. The germline gives CDR1 DFQATT, CDR2 SNEGSKA (reference sequence). V shed 4 bases, J shed 5 bases, and the junction held 10 bases outside the gene matches. The DNA for the CDR3 is TGCAGTGCTAAATTAGCGGGAGTGAATTTAGATACGCAGTATTTT. This gives the protein CSAKLAGVNLDTQYF.

The V and J genes are TRBV20-1 and TRBJ1-2; possibly TRBD1 for D (5 bases). This CDR3 comprises 12 residues. V was clipped by 7 bases and J by 6 bases, with 15 bases between them. The V gene's germline CDR1 is DFQATT and CDR2 SNEGSKA (reference sequence). For the CDR3, the DNA is TGCAGTGACAGAGGTGGGGACGATGGCTACACCTTC. Protein: CSDRGGDDGYTF.

This clonotype showed up many times. In DNA, the CDR3 is TGTGCCACCAGTAGGATAGACAGTTACTACGAGCAGTACTTC. Translated, it gives CATSRIDSYYEQYF. This chain joins TRBV15 and TRBJ2-7; possible D gene TRBD1, 5 bases. Per the germline V gene, CDR1 is LNHNV and CDR2 is YYDKDF (reference sequence). Trimming stripped 6 bases from V and 3 bases from J, with 15 bases between. This CDR3 spans 14 amino acids.

This clonotype was observed many times. At one boundary the junction diverges from the germline segment, which might be a read error. The CDR3 sequence is CASSPGTGGNTIYF. The CDR3 DNA follows: TGTGCCAGCAGCCCGGGGACAGGGGGAAACACCATATATTTT. The genes are TRBV5-1 and TRBJ1-3; 9 nucleotides match TRBD1. This CDR3 comprises 14 residues. Germline V gene data show CDR1 as SGHRS and CDR2 as YFSETQ.

This clonotype has a handful of counts. V is TRBV5-4 and J is TRBJ1-1; 7 positions match TRBD1. The CDR3 totals 15 residues. CDR1 is SGHNT, CDR2 YYREEE, per germline (reference sequence). Trimming took 4 bases from V and 1 from J; bases not matched to a gene: 7. The CDR3 sequence: CASSPQQGWNTEAFF. The DNA for the CDR3 is TGTGCCAGCAGCCCCCAACAGGGGTGGAACACTGAAGCTTTCTTT. Together with reference TRBV5-4 and TRBJ1-1, the CDR3 gives the full variable domain: ETGVTQSPTHLIKTRGQQVTLRCSSQSGHNTVSWYQQALGQGPQFIFQYYREEENGRGNFPPRFSGLQFPNYSSELNVNALELDDSALYLCASSPQQGWNTEAFFGQGTRLTVV.

The table lists this clonotype with many counts. V gene TRBV3-1 combines with J gene TRBJ2-7, with 9 bases aligning to TRBD2. V gave up 4 bases and J gave up 6 bases; unmatched junction bases: 10. CDR3 length: 15 amino acids. CDR1 is LGHDT, CDR2 YNNKEL, per germline (reference sequence). The CDR3 DNA reads as TGTGCCAGCAGCCCCGGGGGCGGGAGGGCCTCCGAGCAGTACTTC. The encoded protein is CASSPGGGRASEQYF.

The V gene is TRBV12-3 or TRBV12-4, the J gene TRBJ1-1; 12 bases align to TRBD1. V was clipped by 5 bases and J by 11 bases; unmatched bases: 12. The CDR3 sequence is 15 residues long. CDR3 residues: CASSEGPGQGASAFF. CDR3 nucleotide sequence: TGTGCCAGCAGTGAAGGACCGGGACAGGGGGCATCGGCTTTCTTT.

This chain uses TRBV15 with TRBJ2-4, with D tentatively TRBD1 or TRBD2 (5 bases each). The CDR3 is made up of 14 amino acids. CDR1 is LNHNV and CDR2 is YYDKDF in the germline V gene (reference sequence). Trimming cost V 4 bases and J 6 bases, with 13 bases left between them. In DNA form, the CDR3 reads TGTGCCACCAGCAAAGGGACGGGTCCAAACATTCAGTACTTC. This gives the protein CATSKGTGPNIQYF. Variable domain in full (rest from reference TRBV15 and TRBJ2-4): DAMVIQNPRYQVTQFGKPVTLSCSQTLNHNVMYWYQQKSSQAPKLLFHYYDKDFNNEADTPDNFQSRRPNTSFCFLDIRSPGLGDTAMYLCATSKGTGPNIQYFGAGTRLSVL.